This TCR beta chain came from a study of blood T cell repertoires in COVID-19. About the research overall: Samples taken during acute and convalescent COVID-19 were collected in the United States, Italy and Spain. T cells, B-cell-depleted T cells, or PBMCs provided the cDNA or gDNA that served as material.

In the original processing: It was from reference gene primer amplification that nucleated cell counts were estimated. Sequencing was performed with immunoSEQ multiplex PCR; in TCRdb, only in-frame clones are kept and a portion is missing. D and trimming were read from the DNA, whereas the V and J calls and clone size are those reported in that table. Of some 340,000 clones listed, over 75% are singletons. Participants, about 18 to 90 years old, spanned under 30 US areas. The clonotype originates from a woman aged 25 to 39 who had recovered from COVID-19. Sequenced: PBMCs or T cells enriched from blood (not recorded which).

The CDR3, as DNA: TGTGCCAGTTCTCCTGCGGCGGGGCGTCGCACAGATACGCAGTATTTT. Its translation: CASSPAAGRRTDTQYF. The V gene is TRBV19, the J gene TRBJ2-3; D might be TRBD2 (6 bases). V lost 8 bases and J 1 base, leaving 19 bases between the germline ends. This CDR3 is built from 16 residues. Germline V lookup: CDR1 LNHDA, CDR2 SQIVND (reference sequence).